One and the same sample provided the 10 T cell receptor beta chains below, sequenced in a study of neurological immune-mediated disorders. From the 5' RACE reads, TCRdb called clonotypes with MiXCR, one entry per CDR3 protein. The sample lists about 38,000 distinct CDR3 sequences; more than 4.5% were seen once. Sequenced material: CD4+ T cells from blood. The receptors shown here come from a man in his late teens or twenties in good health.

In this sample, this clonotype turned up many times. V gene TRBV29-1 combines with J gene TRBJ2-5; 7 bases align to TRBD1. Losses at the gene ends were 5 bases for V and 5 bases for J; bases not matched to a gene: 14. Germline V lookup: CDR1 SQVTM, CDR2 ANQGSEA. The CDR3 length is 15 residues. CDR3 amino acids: CSVLPLTGPGETQYF. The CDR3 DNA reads TGCAGCGTTCTACCCCTGACAGGGCCCGGGGAGACCCAGTACTTC.

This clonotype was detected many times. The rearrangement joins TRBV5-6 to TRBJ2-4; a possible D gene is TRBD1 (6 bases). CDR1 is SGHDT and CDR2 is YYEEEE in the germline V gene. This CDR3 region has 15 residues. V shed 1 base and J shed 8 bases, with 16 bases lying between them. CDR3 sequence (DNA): TGTGCCAGCAGCTTGAAGGGGACACTCGGGGACATTCAGTACTTC. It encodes CASSLKGTLGDIQYF.

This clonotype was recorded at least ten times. The CDR3 region is CSAYRQETPSEQYF. CDR3 DNA: TGCAGTGCATACAGACAGGAAACCCCCAGCGAGCAGTACTTC. This chain connects TRBV20-1 to TRBJ2-7, with D maybe TRBD1 (6 bases). CDR3 length: 14 amino acids. V was trimmed by 6 bases and J by 6 bases, leaving 21 bases between them. Germline loops: CDR1 DFQATT, CDR2 SNEGSKA (reference sequence).

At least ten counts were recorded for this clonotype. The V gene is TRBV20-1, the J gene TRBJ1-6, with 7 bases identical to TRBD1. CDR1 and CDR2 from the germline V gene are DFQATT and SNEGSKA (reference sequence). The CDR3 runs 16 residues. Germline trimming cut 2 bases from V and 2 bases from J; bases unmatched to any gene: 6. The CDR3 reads CSARQTGSAYNSPLHF. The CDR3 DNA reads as TGCAGTGCTAGACAGACAGGGAGCGCCTATAATTCACCCCTCCACTTT.

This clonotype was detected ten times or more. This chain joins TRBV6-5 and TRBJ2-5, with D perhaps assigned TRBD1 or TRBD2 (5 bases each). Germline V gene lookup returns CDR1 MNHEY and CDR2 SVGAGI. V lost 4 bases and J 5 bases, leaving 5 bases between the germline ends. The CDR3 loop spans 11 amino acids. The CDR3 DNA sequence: TGTGCCAGCAGTTGGGGGGAGACCCAGTACTTC. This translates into CASSWGETQYF.

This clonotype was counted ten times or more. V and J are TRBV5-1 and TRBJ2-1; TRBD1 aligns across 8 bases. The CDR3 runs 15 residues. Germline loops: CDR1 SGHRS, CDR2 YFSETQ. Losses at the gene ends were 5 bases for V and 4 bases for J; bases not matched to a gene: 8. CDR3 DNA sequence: TGCGCCAGCAGGCCCGGGACAGGCTTTTACAATGAGCAGTTCTTC. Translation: CASRPGTGFYNEQFF.

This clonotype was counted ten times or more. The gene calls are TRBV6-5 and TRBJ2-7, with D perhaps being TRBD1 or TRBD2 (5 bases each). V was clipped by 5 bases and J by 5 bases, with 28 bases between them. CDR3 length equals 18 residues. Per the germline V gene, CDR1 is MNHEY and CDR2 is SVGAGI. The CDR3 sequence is CASSRTKVGAGLGNEQYF. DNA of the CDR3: TGTGCCAGCAGTCGCACAAAGGTCGGGGCAGGCCTGGGGAACGAGCAGTACTTC.

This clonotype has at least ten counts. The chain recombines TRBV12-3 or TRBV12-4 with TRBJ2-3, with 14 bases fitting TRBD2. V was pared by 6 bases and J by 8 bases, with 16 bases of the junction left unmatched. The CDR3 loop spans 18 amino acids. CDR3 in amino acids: CASSRGIGLAGGPGTQYF. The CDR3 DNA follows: TGTGCCAGCAGCCGAGGGATTGGACTAGCGGGGGGACCCGGTACGCAGTATTTT.

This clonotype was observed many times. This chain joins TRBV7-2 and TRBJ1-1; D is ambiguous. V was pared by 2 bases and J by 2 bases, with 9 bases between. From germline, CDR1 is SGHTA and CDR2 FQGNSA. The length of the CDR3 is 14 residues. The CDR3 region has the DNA TGTGCCAGCAGCTTACGGAAGGGAAACACTGAAGCTTTCTTT. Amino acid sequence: CASSLRKGNTEAFF.

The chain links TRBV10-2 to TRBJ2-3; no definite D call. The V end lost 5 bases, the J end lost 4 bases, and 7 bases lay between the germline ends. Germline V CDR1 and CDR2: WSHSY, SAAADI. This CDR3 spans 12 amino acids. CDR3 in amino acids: CASSFQADTQYF. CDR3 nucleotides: TGCGCCAGCAGTTTCCAAGCAGATACGCAGTATTTT.